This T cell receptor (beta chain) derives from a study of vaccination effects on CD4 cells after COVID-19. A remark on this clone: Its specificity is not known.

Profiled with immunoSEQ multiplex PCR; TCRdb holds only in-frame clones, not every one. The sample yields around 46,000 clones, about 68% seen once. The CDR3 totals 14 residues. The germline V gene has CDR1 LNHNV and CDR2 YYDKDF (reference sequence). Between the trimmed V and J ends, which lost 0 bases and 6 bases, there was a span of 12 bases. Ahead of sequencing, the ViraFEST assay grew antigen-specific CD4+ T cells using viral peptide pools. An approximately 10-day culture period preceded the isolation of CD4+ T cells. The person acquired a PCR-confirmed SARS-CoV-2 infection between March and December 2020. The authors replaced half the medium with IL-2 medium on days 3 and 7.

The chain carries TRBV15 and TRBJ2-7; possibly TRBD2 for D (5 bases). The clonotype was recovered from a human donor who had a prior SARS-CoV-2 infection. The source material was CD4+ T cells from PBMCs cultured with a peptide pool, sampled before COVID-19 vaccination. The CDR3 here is CATSRDPGTPEQYF. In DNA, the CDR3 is TGTGCCACCAGCAGAGATCCGGGAACCCCCGAGCAGTACTTC. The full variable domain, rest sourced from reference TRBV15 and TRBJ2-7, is DAMVIQNPRYQVTQFGKPVTLSCSQTLNHNVMYWYQQKSSQAPKLLFHYYDKDFNNEADTPDNFQSRRPNTSFCFLDIRSPGLGDTAMYLCATSRDPGTPEQYFGPGTRLTVT.